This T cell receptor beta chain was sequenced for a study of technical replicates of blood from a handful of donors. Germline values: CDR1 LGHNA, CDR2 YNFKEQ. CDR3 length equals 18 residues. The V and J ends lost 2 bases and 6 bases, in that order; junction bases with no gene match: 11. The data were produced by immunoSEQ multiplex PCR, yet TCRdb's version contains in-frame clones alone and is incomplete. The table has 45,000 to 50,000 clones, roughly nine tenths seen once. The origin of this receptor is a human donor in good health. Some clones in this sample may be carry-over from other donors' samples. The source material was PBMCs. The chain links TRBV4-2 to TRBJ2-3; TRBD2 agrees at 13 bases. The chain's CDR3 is CASSQPGLAGLNSDTQYF. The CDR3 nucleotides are TGTGCCAGCAGCCAACCGGGACTAGCGGGACTCAATAGCGATACGCAGTATTTT.